These 31 T cell receptor beta chains were sequenced from one sample in a study of CD8 T cells in Susac syndrome. Random hexamers were used to reverse transcribe an amount of about 0.45 to 1 ug RNA. TCRdb redid the calling of the immunoSEQ multiplex PCR reads with MiXCR, one entry per CDR3 protein. The sample records 250,000 to 350,000 distinct CDR3 sequences, approximately 81% being singletons. Input material: CD8+ T cells from PBMCs. These receptors came from a human donor with multiple sclerosis.

This clonotype was seen a single time. The gene calls are TRBV5-1 and TRBJ2-7, with unresolved D. CDR1 and CDR2 from the germline V gene are SGHRS and YFSETQ. Trimming removed 6 bases at V and 3 bases at J, with 7 bases between. The CDR3 spans 11 residues. The CDR3 is CASTKDYEQYF. The CDR3, as DNA: TGCGCCAGCACAAAGGACTACGAGCAGTACTTC. Combining the CDR3 with reference TRBV5-1 and TRBJ2-7 gives the whole variable domain KAGVTQTPRYLIKTRGQQVTLSCSPISGHRSVSWYQQTPGQGLQFLFEYFSETQRNKGNFPGRFSGRQFSNSRSEMNVSTLELGDSALYLCASTKDYEQYFGPGTRLTVT.

The chain couples TRBV30 to TRBJ2-5; maybe TRBD1 (5 bases). V was clipped by 5 bases and J by 2 bases, with 15 bases between them. Looked up from germline, CDR1 is GTSNPN and CDR2 is SVGIG (reference sequence). CDR3 size: 14 residues. The CDR3 protein is CAWSGWVGQETQYF. CDR3 nucleotides: TGTGCCTGGTCAGGGTGGGTGGGACAAGAGACCCAGTACTTC.

The V gene is TRBV7-9, the J gene TRBJ2-1, with 8 nucleotides matching TRBD2. The J segment lost 0 bases and the V segment lost 1 base, leaving 5 bases of the junction unmatched. Germline lookup yields CDR1 SEHNR and CDR2 FQNEAQ (reference sequence). CDR3 length: 17 residues. This CDR3 reads CASSLGGLDPSYNEQFF. The CDR3 coding sequence is TGTGCCAGCAGCTTAGGGGGACTAGACCCCTCCTACAATGAGCAGTTCTTC.

J is TRBJ2-1 and V is TRBV5-6, with D perhaps matching TRBD2 (5 bases). V was cut by 5 bases and J by 4 bases, with 16 bases left in between. The CDR3 spans 15 residues. Germline CDR1 reads SGHDT; CDR2 reads YYEEEE. The CDR3 DNA reads as TGTGCCAGCAGACTGGGTGTCGGGGATTACAATGAGCAGTTCTTC. This translates into CASRLGVGDYNEQFF.

This clonotype occurred once. The genes are TRBV28 and TRBJ2-7, with D maybe TRBD1 (6 bases). Germline V gene data show CDR1 as MDHEN and CDR2 as SYDVKM. The CDR3 contains 12 residues. The ends were cut back, 10 bases at V and 3 bases at J, with 13 bases in the middle. CDR3 DNA sequence: TGTGCCACCACAGGGCTCTTCTACGAGCAGTACTTC. Protein: CATTGLFYEQYF.

This chain uses TRBV28 with TRBJ2-7; 8 nucleotides match TRBD1. The CDR3 totals 15 residues. The V gene end was trimmed by 3 bases and the J gene end by 3 bases; junction bases not matched to a gene: 7. Germline CDR1 and CDR2: MDHEN and SYDVKM. This chain's CDR3 is CASSFLRQGFYEQYF. CDR3 nucleotide sequence: TGTGCCAGCAGTTTTCTTCGACAGGGGTTCTACGAGCAGTACTTC.

The DNA of the CDR3 is TGCAGCGTGGGAGATACCCAAGGAAGGAGCTCCTACAATGAGCAGTTCTTC. It encodes CSVGDTQGRSSYNEQFF. The gene calls are TRBV29-1 and TRBJ2-1; the D gene is possibly TRBD2 (5 bases). The V end was cut by 6 bases, the J end by 0 bases, with 21 bases between. This CDR3 is 17 amino acids long. From germline, CDR1 is SQVTM and CDR2 ANQGSEA.

In its sample, this clonotype was seen once. This chain uses TRBV11-1 with TRBJ2-1; the match to TRBD2 covers 10 bases. Unmatched junction bases numbered 8, after V lost 7 bases and J lost 8 bases. CDR3 length: 14 amino acids. Germline loops: CDR1 SGHAT, CDR2 FQDESV (reference sequence). The CDR3, as DNA: TGTGCCAGCACCCTAGCGGGAGAAGGGGATGAGCAGTTCTTC. Its translation is CASTLAGEGDEQFF.

This clonotype was observed a single time. V gene TRBV5-1 combines with J gene TRBJ1-2, with 9 positions matching TRBD1. The CDR3 runs to 18 residues. Germline CDR1 reads SGHRS; CDR2 reads YFSETQ. J lost 2 bases, V lost 1 base, and 12 bases had no gene match. CDR3 sequence reads: CASSLLEVGQGINYGYTF. As DNA, the CDR3 is TGCGCCAGCAGCTTGTTAGAGGTGGGACAGGGCATCAACTATGGCTACACCTTC.

The rearrangement uses TRBV5-4 and TRBJ2-5, with D unclear. V gave up 5 bases and J gave up 2 bases, with 4 bases separating them. Germline assignment: CDR1 SGHNT and CDR2 YYREEE (reference sequence). CDR3 length: 11 residues. The CDR3 bases are TGTGCCAGCAGGGTACAAGAGACCCAGTACTTC. Encoded protein: CASRVQETQYF. Full variable domain (remainder filled in from reference TRBV5-4 and TRBJ2-5): ETGVTQSPTHLIKTRGQQVTLRCSSQSGHNTVSWYQQALGQGPQFIFQYYREEENGRGNFPPRFSGLQFPNYSSELNVNALELDDSALYLCASRVQETQYFGPGTRLLVL.

This clonotype was detected once. The chain carries TRBV27 and TRBJ2-7; maybe TRBD1 (6 bases). The V gene's germline CDR1 is MNHEY and CDR2 SMNVEV (reference sequence). V was clipped by 5 bases and J by 1 base, with 9 bases between them. The CDR3 loop spans 13 amino acids. As DNA, the CDR3 is TGTGCCAGCAGTAACAGGGAGTCCTACGAGCAGTACTTC. Protein sequence: CASSNRESYEQYF.

The chain carries TRBV4-2 and TRBJ2-7; D gene unclear. The CDR3 is 12 amino acids. CDR1 LGHNA and CDR2 YNFKEQ come from the germline V gene. Deletions cut 3 bases from V and 8 bases from J, with 11 bases between. Here the CDR3 reads CASSQDEQKQYF. For the CDR3, the DNA is TGTGCCAGCAGCCAGGATGAACAGAAGCAGTACTTC.

The chain employs TRBV24-1 and TRBJ2-3, with unresolved D. The V end was cut by 5 bases, the J end by 1 base, with 9 bases between. Germline CDR1 and CDR2: KGHDR and SFDVKD. The CDR3 consists of 14 residues. In DNA form, the CDR3 reads TGTGCCACCAGTGGCCCCGAGGGCACAGATACGCAGTATTTT. This sequence encodes CATSGPEGTDTQYF.

V and J are TRBV6-1 and TRBJ1-2, with TRBD1 identical over 7 bases. The CDR3 has 15 residues. J was trimmed by 8 bases and V by 0 bases; bases with no gene match: 9. Germline-derived CDR1 and CDR2 are MNHNS and SASEGT. CDR3 nucleotides: TGTGCCAGCAGTGAAGCGCCGGCAGGGGGTTACGGCTACACCTTC. Translated, it gives CASSEAPAGGYGYTF.

The chain uses TRBV7-9 and TRBJ2-1; the D gene is possibly TRBD2 (6 bases). Germline lookup yields CDR1 SEHNR and CDR2 FQNEAQ (reference sequence). The CDR3 is 13 residues long. The germline V and J ends were trimmed by 11 bases and 8 bases, with 19 bases remaining between them. CDR3 DNA sequence: TGTGCCGGGTACGGAGGGGAGGACCATGAGCAGTTCTTC. Amino acids: CAGYGGEDHEQFF.

The chain combines TRBV4-2 with TRBJ2-7; possible D gene TRBD2, 6 bases. CDR1 and CDR2 from the germline V gene are LGHNA and YNFKEQ. The V end was cut by 4 bases, the J end by 2 bases, with 12 bases between. CDR3 length equals 14 residues. For the CDR3, the DNA is TGTGCCAGCAGCCCAGGCGGGACTCCCTACGAGCAGTACTTC. Translation gives CASSPGGTPYEQYF.

The V call is TRBV27, the J call TRBJ2-3; D ambiguous. There are 16 residues in the CDR3. Trimming stripped 0 bases from V and 3 bases from J, with 13 bases between. Germline V gene data show CDR1 as MNHEY and CDR2 as SMNVEV (reference sequence). The CDR3 sequence: CASSLSSQRETDTQYF. DNA for the CDR3: TGTGCCAGCAGTTTATCTTCCCAGCGTGAAACAGATACGCAGTATTTT.

The chain couples TRBV15 to TRBJ2-1; the D is unclear. From germline, CDR1 is LNHNV and CDR2 YYDKDF (reference sequence). V lost 0 bases and J lost 5, with 8 bases in between. This CDR3 has 14 residues. CDR3 amino acids: CATSRELGNNEQFF. CDR3 sequence (DNA): TGTGCCACCAGCAGAGAATTAGGAAACAATGAGCAGTTCTTC. Filled out from reference TRBV15 and TRBJ2-1, the complete variable domain reads DAMVIQNPRYQVTQFGKPVTLSCSQTLNHNVMYWYQQKSSQAPKLLFHYYDKDFNNEADTPDNFQSRRPNTSFCFLDIRSPGLGDTAMYLCATSRELGNNEQFFGPGTRLTVL.

V and J are TRBV6-1 and TRBJ2-1, with unresolved D. The germline V and J ends were trimmed by 8 bases and 3 bases, with 8 bases remaining between them. The CDR3 sequence is 12 residues long. Germline CDR1 is MNHNS and CDR2 is SASEGT. The CDR3 here is CASGDRYNEQFF. The CDR3, as DNA: TGTGCCAGCGGAGACCGCTACAATGAGCAGTTCTTC.

The chain has TRBV29-1 and TRBJ1-2; the match to TRBD1 covers 7 bases. The CDR3 covers 12 residues. The germline CDR1 and CDR2 sequences are SQVTM and ANQGSEA. Germline trimming cut 5 bases from V and 4 bases from J; bases unmatched to any gene: 4. For the CDR3, the DNA is TGCAGCGTTTACAGGGGCGGCTATGGCTACACCTTC. This translates into CSVYRGGYGYTF.

This clonotype was observed a few times. As DNA, the CDR3 is TGTGCCAGCAGCTTAGAGACTAGCGGGAGGTACAATGAGCAGTTCTTC. This encodes CASSLETSGRYNEQFF. This sequence joins TRBV7-9 and TRBJ2-1; 13 nucleotides line up with TRBD2. This CDR3 has 16 amino acids. CDR1 is SEHNR and CDR2 is FQNEAQ in the germline V gene (reference sequence). V lost 1 base, J lost 4 bases, and 1 base stayed unmatched.

This chain uses TRBV27 with TRBJ1-1, with 7 bases identical to TRBD1. The CDR3 runs 14 residues. J gave up 1 base and V 4 bases, and 3 bases lay outside the gene matches. Germline V gives CDR1 MNHEY, CDR2 SMNVEV (reference sequence). CDR3: CASSSYRGNTEAFF. The CDR3 nucleotides are TGTGCCAGCAGTTCATACAGGGGGAACACTGAAGCTTTCTTT.

This chain uses TRBV27 with TRBJ1-1; D not certain. This CDR3 is 13 amino acids long. V lost 6 bases, J lost 2 bases, and 10 bases lay in between. Germline CDR1 and CDR2: MNHEY and SMNVEV (reference sequence). CDR3 in DNA: TGTGCCAGCAGCGCGGAGGAAAACACTGAAGCTTTCTTT. Residues: CASSAEENTEAFF.

The chain is built from TRBV27 and TRBJ2-3, with 9 positions matching TRBD1. Germline CDR1 reads MNHEY; CDR2 reads SMNVEV (reference sequence). CDR3 size: 15 residues. J was trimmed by 4 bases and V by 6 bases; bases with no gene match: 8. CDR3 coding DNA: TGTGCCAGCAGACCACAGGGGGCCCCCGCAGATACGCAGTATTTT. Translation gives CASRPQGAPADTQYF.

This clonotype was seen a handful of times. The V call is TRBV4-2, the J call TRBJ2-4; 10 bases line up with TRBD2. CDR1 and CDR2 from the germline V gene are LGHNA and YNFKEQ. After removal of 5 bases from V and 0 bases from J, the junction contained 7 bases not matched to a gene. This CDR3 contains 17 residues. The CDR3 protein is CASSGLAEPLAKNIQYF. CDR3 in DNA: TGTGCCAGCAGCGGACTAGCGGAGCCCTTAGCCAAAAACATTCAGTACTTC.

V and J are TRBV11-2 and TRBJ2-1; tentatively, D is TRBD1 or TRBD2 (5 bases each). V was shortened by 7 bases and J by 2 bases, with 18 bases between the two germline ends. Germline V gene sequence: CDR1 SGHAT, CDR2 FQNNGV. The CDR3 is made up of 16 amino acids. The CDR3 is CASTSTRDGAYNEQFF. CDR3 coding DNA: TGTGCCAGCACCTCCACCCGGGACGGAGCCTACAATGAGCAGTTCTTC.

The gene calls are TRBV27 and TRBJ2-7, with D perhaps TRBD2 (7 bases). V dropped 4 bases and J dropped 0 bases, with 13 bases sitting between them. Germline values: CDR1 MNHEY, CDR2 SMNVEV (reference sequence). This CDR3 has 15 residues. CDR3 bases: TGTGCCAGCAGTTCTAGAGGGGGGGGCTCCTACGAGCAGTACTTC. Residues: CASSSRGGGSYEQYF.

V usage is TRBV27 and J usage is TRBJ1-5; weak D call: TRBD1 (6 bases). This CDR3 is built from 15 residues. Germline loops: CDR1 MNHEY, CDR2 SMNVEV (reference sequence). Trimming removed 3 bases at V and 2 bases at J, with 11 bases between. CDR3 nucleotides: TGTGCCAGCAGTTTTTTAGGGGGAGGCAATCAGCCCCAGCATTTT. This translates into CASSFLGGGNQPQHF.

V usage is TRBV27 and J usage is TRBJ1-1, with D possibly matching TRBD1 (5 bases). The CDR3 totals 17 residues. Germline V CDR1 and CDR2: MNHEY, SMNVEV (reference sequence). V was trimmed by 2 bases and J by 5 bases, leaving 21 bases between them. As DNA, the CDR3 is TGTGCCAGCAGTTTAATCCCCGGGGCTCTGGAGGGGACTGAAGCTTTCTTT. This translates into CASSLIPGALEGTEAFF.

This clonotype showed up just once. The rearrangement uses TRBV7-9 and TRBJ2-1; D not certain. The germline V gene encodes CDR1 SEHNR and CDR2 FQNEAQ (reference sequence). This CDR3 spans 16 amino acids. Deletions cut 5 bases from V and 8 bases from J, with 22 bases between. CDR3 loop: CASSAPRAPPWDEQFF. DNA of the CDR3: TGTGCCAGCAGCGCCCCCCGGGCTCCACCTTGGGATGAGCAGTTCTTC. Full variable domain (missing parts from reference TRBV7-9 and TRBJ2-1): DTGVSQNPRHKITKRGQNVTFRCDPISEHNRLYWYRQTLGQGPEFLTYFQNEAQLEKSRLLSDRFSAERPKGSFSTLEIQRTEQGDSAMYLCASSAPRAPPWDEQFFGPGTRLTVL.

The chain recombines TRBV2 with TRBJ2-7; 12 bases map to TRBD2. The germline V gene encodes CDR1 SNHLY and CDR2 FYNNEI. CDR3 length equals 15 residues. V dropped 5 bases and J dropped 5; count of bases not matched to a gene: 7. CDR3 nucleotide sequence: TGTGCCAGCAGTACAGCTAGCGGGAGGGCCAACGAGCAGTACTTC. Its translation is CASSTASGRANEQYF.